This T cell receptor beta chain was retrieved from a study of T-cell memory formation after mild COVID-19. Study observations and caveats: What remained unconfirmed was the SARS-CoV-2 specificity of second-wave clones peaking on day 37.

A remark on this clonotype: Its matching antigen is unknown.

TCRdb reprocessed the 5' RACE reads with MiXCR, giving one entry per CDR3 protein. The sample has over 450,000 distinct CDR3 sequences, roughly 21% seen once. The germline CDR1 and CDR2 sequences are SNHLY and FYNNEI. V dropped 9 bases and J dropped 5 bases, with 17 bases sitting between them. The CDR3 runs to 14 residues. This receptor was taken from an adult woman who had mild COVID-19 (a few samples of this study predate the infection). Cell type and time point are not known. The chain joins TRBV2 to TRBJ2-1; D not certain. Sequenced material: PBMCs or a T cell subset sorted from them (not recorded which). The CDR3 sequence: CASSLRSINNEQFF. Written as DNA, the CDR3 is TGTGCCAGTAGTCTAAGGAGCATAAACAATGAGCAGTTCTTC.